The subject of this entry is one T cell receptor beta chain. The target antigen is unknown. The data originate from a study of OX40 agonist ivuxolimab in advanced cancers. Study-wide findings and caveats: Compared with others, partial responders at 0.1-3.0 mg/kg displayed clonal expansion among the lowest.

Sequencing was performed with immunoSEQ multiplex PCR; in TCRdb, only in-frame clones are kept and a portion is missing. Of about 42,000 clones in the sample, over 75% were seen once. The V gene's germline CDR1 is SGDLS and CDR2 YYNGEE. Trimming removed 0 bases at V and 4 bases at J, with 10 bases between. The CDR3 runs 15 residues. V usage is TRBV9 and J usage is TRBJ1-4; D is unresolved. The clonotype was recovered from an adult with an advanced solid tumor such as melanoma, head and neck, liver or kidney cancer. The input for sequencing was CD4+ or CD8+ T cells sorted from blood, taken in a trial of the OX40 agonist ivuxolimab. CDR3 bases: TGTGCCAGCAGCGTAGCCCCTGATAGTAATGAAAAACTGTTTTTT. This translates into CASSVAPDSNEKLFF.